These 28 T cell receptor beta chains came from one sample sequenced in a study of blood T cell repertoires in COVID-19. The method was immunoSEQ multiplex PCR; TCRdb's version includes in-frame clones alone and lacks a portion of them. The sample records roughly 130,000 clones, almost 85% being singletons. The sequencing sample was made of peripheral blood. These receptors came from a woman aged 30 to 39 who had recovered from COVID-19.

The V call is TRBV11-2, the J call TRBJ2-7, with D perhaps TRBD1 (6 bases). The germline CDR1 and CDR2 sequences are SGHAT and FQNNGV. V lost 0 bases to trimming and J lost 4 bases, with 7 bases between them. The CDR3 runs to 13 residues. This CDR3 is CASSLEQGYEQYF. The CDR3 coding sequence is TGTGCCAGCAGCTTAGAGCAGGGGTACGAGCAGTACTTC.

This clone occurred many times. V and J are TRBV5-8 and TRBJ2-5, with D possibly TRBD1 on 6 matching bases. V was shortened by 4 bases and J by 3 bases, with 16 bases between the two germline ends. The germline V gene encodes CDR1 SGHTS and CDR2 YDEGEE. CDR3 length: 15 amino acids. DNA for the CDR3: TGTGCCAGCAGCCCTCCAGGGGATGTCGAAGAGACCCAGTACTTC. Protein: CASSPPGDVEETQYF.

The rearrangement links TRBV5-1 to TRBJ2-1; 12 bases are a match to TRBD2. The junction had 3 bases not matched to a gene; V was cut back by 0 bases and J by 5 bases. The CDR3 is 16 amino acids. Germline loops: CDR1 SGHRS, CDR2 YFSETQ. CDR3 DNA: TGCGCCAGCAGCTTGGTTGGGACTAGCGGGCACAATGAGCAGTTCTTC. Amino acid sequence: CASSLVGTSGHNEQFF.

The genes are TRBV5-1 and TRBJ1-3; D perhaps matches TRBD1 (6 bases). V lost 4 bases and J lost 2, with 10 bases in between. Germline CDR1 SGHRS, CDR2 YFSETQ. CDR3 size: 14 residues. CDR3 sequence: CASSPTGTGNTIYF. The CDR3 nucleotides are TGCGCCAGCAGCCCAACAGGGACTGGAAACACCATATATTTT.

CDR3 sequence: CASSPPGTGNEKLFF. CDR3 DNA: TGTGCCAGCAGTCCCCCCGGTACAGGAAATGAAAAACTGTTTTTT. This chain connects TRBV6-5 to TRBJ1-4; tentative D call: TRBD1 (5 bases). Deletions cut 5 bases from V and 5 bases from J, with 15 bases between. CDR1 and CDR2 from the germline V gene are MNHEY and SVGAGI. The CDR3 is 15 residues long.

This clone was found once. This sample also contains other DNA sequences that code for the same CDR3. J is TRBJ2-5 and V is TRBV5-1, with D maybe TRBD2 (6 bases). Trimming removed 3 bases at V and 5 bases at J, with 11 bases between. CDR1 SGHRS and CDR2 YFSETQ come from the germline V gene. This CDR3 spans 13 amino acids. CDR3 in amino acids: CASSSGGRETQYF. The CDR3 coding sequence is TGCGCCAGCAGCTCCGGGGGTCGGGAGACCCAGTACTTC.

V is TRBV5-1 and J is TRBJ2-1; 12 bases are shared with TRBD2. CDR1 is SGHRS, CDR2 YFSETQ, per germline. V trimming: 3 bases; J trimming: 8 bases; junction bases outside the gene matches: 12. This CDR3 is 17 amino acids long. CDR3 amino acids: CASSSDWASGRAYEQFF. DNA of the CDR3: TGCGCCAGCAGCTCAGATTGGGCTAGCGGGAGGGCCTATGAGCAGTTCTTC. Full variable domain (outside the CDR3, taken from reference TRBV5-1 and TRBJ2-1): KAGVTQTPRYLIKTRGQQVTLSCSPISGHRSVSWYQQTPGQGLQFLFEYFSETQRNKGNFPGRFSGRQFSNSRSEMNVSTLELGDSALYLCASSSDWASGRAYEQFFGPGTRLTVL.

The V gene is TRBV5-1, the J gene TRBJ2-3, with TRBD1 identical over 8 bases. Germline V gives CDR1 SGHRS, CDR2 YFSETQ. Trimming removed 5 bases from V and 4 bases from J; junction bases left unmatched: 3. This CDR3 region has 13 residues. In DNA form, the CDR3 reads TGCGCCAGCAGTCCGGGACAGGCAGATACGCAGTATTTT. This gives the protein CASSPGQADTQYF.

In this sample, this clone turned up once. This chain uses TRBV3-1 (or the pseudogene TRBV3-2) with TRBJ1-2, with 7 positions matching TRBD1. Trimming at V came to 4 bases and at J to 4 bases, leaving 3 bases not matched to a gene. CDR1 is LGHDT and CDR2 is YNNKEL in the germline V gene (reference sequence). The CDR3 runs to 13 residues. CDR3 in amino acids: CASSPSGGYGYTF. DNA for the CDR3: TGTGCCAGCAGCCCATCAGGGGGCTATGGCTACACCTTC.

The chain has TRBV5-6 and TRBJ1-5, with D unresolved. Trimming stripped 1 base from V and 7 bases from J, with 12 bases between. Germline V CDR1 and CDR2: SGHDT, YYEEEE. This CDR3 contains 14 residues. The DNA for the CDR3 is TGTGCCAGCAGCTTGAACGGGGTACAGCAGCCCCAGCATTTT. Its protein is CASSLNGVQQPQHF. Based on the CDR3 plus reference TRBV5-6 and TRBJ1-5, the full variable domain is DAGVTQSPTHLIKTRGQQVTLRCSPKSGHDTVSWYQQALGQGPQFIFQYYEEEERQRGNFPDRFSGHQFPNYSSELNVNALLLGDSALYLCASSLNGVQQPQHFGDGTRLSIL.

This rearrangement joins TRBV12-5 to TRBJ2-7; 13 bases match TRBD2. CDR1 and CDR2 (germline): LGHNT, FRNRAP. The CDR3 is 14 amino acids. J gave up 6 bases and V 6 bases, and 5 bases lay outside the gene matches. The CDR3 DNA sequence: TGTGCTAGTGGCCGACGGACTAGCGGGAGCGAGCAGTACTTC. Encoded protein: CASGRRTSGSEQYF.

The genes are TRBV4-1 and TRBJ2-5; the D gene is possibly TRBD2 (5 bases). The CDR3 is 15 amino acids. Germline V gene sequence: CDR1 MGHRA, CDR2 YSYEKL. Trimming took 0 bases from V and 7 from J, leaving 15 bases between them. The CDR3 is CASSQEGAGKTTQYF. The CDR3, as DNA: TGCGCCAGCAGCCAAGAGGGAGCAGGCAAAACGACCCAGTACTTC.

J is TRBJ1-1 and V is TRBV7-3; D is possibly TRBD1 (5 bases). Germline V gene data show CDR1 as SGHTA and CDR2 as FQGTGA. The V end was cut by 0 bases, the J end by 1 base, with 6 bases between. This CDR3 has 14 residues. CDR3 coding DNA: TGTGCCAGCAGCTTAACCGGACAGAACACTGAAGCTTTCTTT. The encoded protein is CASSLTGQNTEAFF.

This chain joins TRBV15 and TRBJ1-5, with D tentatively TRBD1 (5 bases). Germline-derived CDR1 and CDR2 are LNHNV and YYDKDF (reference sequence). The length of the CDR3 is 15 residues. Trimming left V 7 bases short and J 1 base short, with 14 bases between. DNA for the CDR3: TGTGCCACCACCTTGGGCAGGGCCAGCAATCAGCCCCAGCATTTT. Its protein product is CATTLGRASNQPQHF. Full variable domain (outside the CDR3, taken from reference TRBV15 and TRBJ1-5): DAMVIQNPRYQVTQFGKPVTLSCSQTLNHNVMYWYQQKSSQAPKLLFHYYDKDFNNEADTPDNFQSRRPNTSFCFLDIRSPGLGDTAMYLCATTLGRASNQPQHFGDGTRLSIL.

This chain links TRBV6-1 with TRBJ1-6; 9 bases are shared with TRBD1. After removal of 2 bases from V and 9 bases from J, the junction contained 8 bases not matched to a gene. Germline lookup yields CDR1 MNHNS and CDR2 SASEGT. CDR3 length: 16 residues. The CDR3 loop is CASSEFPGQGISPLHF. The CDR3 DNA follows: TGTGCCAGCAGTGAATTTCCGGGACAGGGAATTTCACCCCTCCACTTT.

The chain uses TRBV5-1 and TRBJ2-1; 9 bases are shared with TRBD2. CDR1 is SGHRS, CDR2 YFSETQ, per germline. This CDR3 spans 15 amino acids. V was pared by 2 bases and J by 8 bases, with 8 bases of the junction left unmatched. The CDR3 nucleotides read TGCGCCAGCAGCTTTTGGCGGGAGGGCCGTTATGAGCAGTTCTTC. Its protein is CASSFWREGRYEQFF.

In nucleotides, the CDR3 is TGTGCCACCAGCAGTGTTCCGGCGTCGGGGAGGGAAAAACTGTTTTTT. It codes for CATSSVPASGREKLFF. The V gene is TRBV15, the J gene TRBJ1-4; D is ambiguous. Trimming removed 3 bases at V and 8 bases at J, with 19 bases between. The germline V gene has CDR1 LNHNV and CDR2 YYDKDF (reference sequence). There are 16 residues in the CDR3. Combining the CDR3 with reference TRBV15 and TRBJ1-4 gives the whole variable domain DAMVIQNPRYQVTQFGKPVTLSCSQTLNHNVMYWYQQKSSQAPKLLFHYYDKDFNNEADTPDNFQSRRPNTSFCFLDIRSPGLGDTAMYLCATSSVPASGREKLFFGSGTQLSVL.

This clone was detected a few times. The chain combines TRBV6-5 with TRBJ1-5; D might be TRBD1 (6 bases). V shed 5 bases and J shed 2 bases, with 7 bases lying between them. The CDR3 sequence is 13 residues long. Germline V gene sequence: CDR1 MNHEY, CDR2 SVGAGI. CDR3 region: CASSRQGNQPQHF. Here the CDR3 DNA reads TGTGCCAGCAGTAGACAGGGCAATCAGCCCCAGCATTTT.

CDR3 bases: TGCGCCAGCAGCTTACGGGGGGGAAACACTGAAGCTTTCTTT. Amino acids: CASSLRGGNTEAFF. The rearrangement links TRBV4-1 to TRBJ1-1, with D possibly matching TRBD1 (5 bases). The CDR3 is 14 amino acids. Between the trimmed V and J ends, which lost 5 bases and 2 bases, there was a span of 12 bases. Germline V gene sequence: CDR1 MGHRA, CDR2 YSYEKL.

The DNA of the CDR3 is TGTGCCAGCAGCTTAGAAGGAGGGATGACTGAAGCTTTCTTT. Protein product: CASSLEGGMTEAFF. The rearrangement uses TRBV7-3 and TRBJ1-1; D not resolved. The CDR3 length is 14 residues. V was clipped by 2 bases and J by 5 bases, with 12 bases between them. Germline V lookup: CDR1 SGHTA, CDR2 FQGTGA.

The chain couples TRBV5-1 to TRBJ2-5; TRBD1 matches at 8 bases. CDR3 length: 14 amino acids. Germline loops: CDR1 SGHRS, CDR2 YFSETQ. J lost 2 bases, V lost 3 bases, and 3 bases had no gene match. The CDR3 sequence: CASSSRDRQETQYF. The CDR3 nucleotides are TGCGCCAGCAGCTCCCGGGACAGGCAAGAGACCCAGTACTTC.

The chain combines TRBV3-1 (or the pseudogene TRBV3-2) with TRBJ1-1; the D is unclear. The germline V gene has CDR1 LGHDT and CDR2 YNNKEL (reference sequence). Trimming left V 0 bases short and J 7 bases short, with 12 bases between. There are 14 residues in the CDR3. The CDR3 DNA reads TGTGCCAGCAGCCAAGATGCAGACCGAGGTGAAGCTTTCTTT. Protein: CASSQDADRGEAFF.

V and J are TRBV5-4 and TRBJ1-2; 7 bases agree with TRBD1. This CDR3 contains 16 residues. The junction had 15 bases not matched to a gene; V was cut back by 4 bases and J by 6 bases. Looked up from germline, CDR1 is SGHNT and CDR2 is YYREEE (reference sequence). The CDR3 loop is CASSPQPGQPLDGYTF. The CDR3 DNA is TGTGCCAGCAGCCCCCAACCGGGACAGCCGTTGGATGGCTACACCTTC.

This clone was picked up a small number of times. The chain uses TRBV6-2 or TRBV6-3 and TRBJ2-7; 14 bases align to TRBD2. The germline gives CDR1 MNHEY, CDR2 SVGEGT. V shed 2 bases and J 6 bases; nucleotides not matched to a gene: 9. CDR3 length: 17 amino acids. The CDR3: CASSYEGLAGVRREQYF. The CDR3 nucleotides read TGTGCCAGCAGTTACGAGGGACTAGCGGGAGTAAGGCGCGAGCAGTACTTC.

This clone has a handful of counts. The chain carries TRBV6-6 and TRBJ2-4; 7 nucleotides line up with TRBD2. The germline CDR1 and CDR2 sequences are MNHNY and SVGAGI (reference sequence). CDR3 length: 15 residues. V shed 7 bases and J 5 bases; nucleotides not matched to a gene: 11. The CDR3 DNA reads TGTGCCAGCAACCGGGGCGGGGGAGGCCAAAACATTCAGTACTTC. Amino acids: CASNRGGGGQNIQYF.

This clone was recorded once. This chain connects TRBV28 to TRBJ1-2, with no clear D. Germline V gene data show CDR1 as MDHEN and CDR2 as SYDVKM. Deletions cut 3 bases from V and 7 bases from J, with 6 bases between. CDR3 length equals 11 residues. CDR3: CASSFSRGYTF. The CDR3 bases are TGTGCCAGCAGTTTTTCTCGTGGCTACACCTTC.

The chain carries TRBV7-2 and TRBJ2-5; TRBD1 agrees at 8 bases. Germline values: CDR1 SGHTA, CDR2 FQGNSA. The CDR3 has 14 residues. The trim removed 2 bases at V and 12 bases at J, leaving 11 bases unmatched. The CDR3 loop is CASSLRTRTGRKYF. Written as DNA, the CDR3 is TGTGCCAGCAGCTTAAGAACCAGGACAGGGAGAAAGTACTTC. The full variable domain, with the rest looked up from reference TRBV7-2 and TRBJ2-5, is GAGVSQSPSNKVTEKGKDVELRCDPISGHTALYWYRQSLGQGLEFLIYFQGNSAPDKSGLPSDRFSAERTGGSVSTLTIQRTQQEDSAVYLCASSLRTRTGRKYFGPGTRLLVL.

The CDR3 is CASRNGGGVTEAFF. The CDR3 nucleotides are TGTGCCAGCAGAAACGGGGGGGGAGTAACTGAAGCTTTCTTT. The gene calls are TRBV2 and TRBJ1-1, with a weak D call TRBD1 (5 bases). The germline V gene has CDR1 SNHLY and CDR2 FYNNEI. Trimming removed 6 bases at V and 5 bases at J, with 16 bases between. The CDR3 length is 14 residues.